This T cell receptor (beta chain) came from a study of T cell responses to AZD1222 COVID-19 vaccine. Study-wide context: Second doses at about 4 or about 12 weeks were pooled.

Method: immunoSEQ multiplex PCR; TCRdb's copy keeps in-frame clones and lacks some. Seen here are about 150,000 clones, over 85% observed once, and the top ten hold approximately 17%. V lost 5 bases and J 0 bases, leaving 10 bases between the germline ends. CDR3 length: 14 amino acids. From germline, CDR1 is MNHEY and CDR2 SMNVEV (reference sequence). Study results and limitations: Following two doses of AZD1222, Spike-specific TCR breadth and depth rose. Targeting of unmutated variant regions was reportedly seen in nearly half of spike-specific TCRs. Spike-spanning, vaccine-associated CD4 TCRs were dominant at 160-218 and 743-854.

Concerning this clone itself: The antigen remains unidentified.

The chain uses TRBV27 and TRBJ1-2; D possibly corresponds to TRBD1 (6 bases). Sequencing was performed on peripheral blood, taken on day 0 of AZD1222 vaccination. The TCR comes from an adult in good health. This chain's CDR3 is CASSPQGTNYGYTF. The CDR3 nucleotides read TGTGCCAGCAGTCCCCAGGGGACTAACTATGGCTACACCTTC.